These 21 T cell receptor beta chains originate from one sample sequenced in a study of blood T cell repertoires in COVID-19. The table came from immunoSEQ multiplex PCR; TCRdb's copy has only in-frame clones and leaves some out. The data hold about 320,000 clones, with around 88% observed a single time. The sequencing sample was made of peripheral blood. The origin of the receptors is a woman aged 45-59 years with acute or convalescent COVID-19.

This clone was picked up a small number of times. The chain is built from TRBV7-9 and TRBJ1-2; possible D gene TRBD1, 5 bases. The germline V gene encodes CDR1 SEHNR and CDR2 FQNEAQ (reference sequence). CDR3 length equals 13 residues. The ends were cut back, 5 bases at V and 8 bases at J, with 15 bases in the middle. CDR3 DNA sequence: TGTGCCAGCAGCAAGGACATCGCTATGGGCTACACCTTC. It yields the protein CASSKDIAMGYTF.

The chain joins TRBV6-1 to TRBJ1-2; a possible D gene is TRBD1 (5 bases). Per germline, CDR1 MNHNS and CDR2 SASEGT. The length of the CDR3 is 15 residues. V was trimmed by 0 bases and J by 7 bases, leaving 15 bases between them. CDR3 nucleotide sequence: TGTGCCAGCAGTGAAGCACAGACAGTCCCTCTTGGCTACACCTTC. This gives the protein CASSEAQTVPLGYTF.

This chain uses TRBV5-1 with TRBJ2-2; 7 nucleotides align to TRBD1. V dropped 4 bases and J dropped 3; count of bases not matched to a gene: 6. There are 15 residues in the CDR3. Per germline, CDR1 SGHRS and CDR2 YFSETQ. CDR3 nucleotide sequence: TGCGCCAGCAGCCCTGGGGGACAGCACACCGGGGAGCTGTTTTTT. Its translation: CASSPGGQHTGELFF.

The chain is built from TRBV9 and TRBJ2-1, with D uncertain. Germline V gives CDR1 SGDLS, CDR2 YYNGEE. V was shortened by 0 bases and J by 9 bases, with 10 bases between the two germline ends. The CDR3 length is 13 residues. The CDR3 nucleotides are TGTGCCAGCAGCGTAGTCCTAGTTGGTGAGCAGTTCTTC. It specifies CASSVVLVGEQFF.

V gene TRBV5-5 combines with J gene TRBJ1-2, with a possible D match to TRBD1 (6 bases). Trimming removed 2 bases from V and 7 bases from J, with 18 bases in between. CDR1 is SGHKS and CDR2 is YYEKEE in the germline V gene (reference sequence). The CDR3 contains 15 residues. Written as DNA, the CDR3 is TGTGCCAGCAGCTTAGAGGTCAGGGGATTTCCTGGCTACACCTTC. Protein sequence: CASSLEVRGFPGYTF.

V gene TRBV5-1 combines with J gene TRBJ1-2, with TRBD1 identical over 8 bases. V gave up 4 bases and J gave up 7 bases; unmatched junction bases: 6. CDR1 is SGHRS and CDR2 is YFSETQ in the germline V gene. The CDR3 extends over 13 amino acids. This CDR3 is CASSPQDRAGYTF. CDR3 DNA sequence: TGCGCCAGCAGCCCCCAGGACAGGGCTGGCTACACCTTC.

The genes are TRBV27 and TRBJ1-1, with 7 nucleotides matching TRBD1. V trimming: 5 bases; J trimming: 8 bases; junction bases outside the gene matches: 8. Germline values: CDR1 MNHEY, CDR2 SMNVEV (reference sequence). CDR3 length equals 13 residues. CDR3 in amino acids: CASSPGGLPEAFF. The CDR3 DNA is TGTGCCAGCAGTCCAGGGGGTCTACCCGAAGCTTTCTTT.

The rearrangement links TRBV18 to TRBJ2-5, with D tentatively TRBD1 (6 bases). The V gene lost 0 bases and the J gene lost 4 bases, with 12 bases spanning the gap. CDR1 is KGHSH and CDR2 is LQKENI in the germline V gene. The CDR3 is 15 residues long. The CDR3 coding sequence is TGTGCCAGCTCACCACCTTGGACAGCCCTAGAGACCCAGTACTTC. This gives the protein CASSPPWTALETQYF.

The V and J genes are TRBV19 and TRBJ1-5; TRBD1 matches at 10 bases. The CDR3 runs 13 residues. The J segment lost 11 bases and the V segment lost 5 bases, leaving 6 bases of the junction unmatched. CDR1 is LNHDA, CDR2 SQIVND, per germline (reference sequence). The CDR3 region has the DNA TGTGCCAGTAGTGCCCCGGGACAGGGGACCCAGCATTTT. Translated: CASSAPGQGTQHF.

CDR3 DNA: TGTGCCAGCAGCTCAGTTGGGACTCCGGAGAGGGAGACCCAGTACTTC. It encodes CASSSVGTPERETQYF. The chain carries TRBV11-3 and TRBJ2-5, with D tentatively TRBD2 (6 bases). Trimming left V 4 bases short and J 5 bases short, with 20 bases between. There are 16 residues in the CDR3. Germline CDR1 and CDR2: SGHNT and YENEEA.

A note on this clone: Within the sample, other DNA sequences also encode this same CDR3. V usage is TRBV7-2 and J usage is TRBJ2-7; 9 bases are shared with TRBD2. The germline gives CDR1 SGHTA, CDR2 FQGNSA. This CDR3 has 15 residues. After removal of 0 bases from V and 2 bases from J, the junction contained 2 bases not matched to a gene. The CDR3 DNA reads TGTGCCAGCAGCTTAGCGGCTAGCGGGGCCTACGAGCAGTACTTC. Amino acid sequence: CASSLAASGAYEQYF.

The genes are TRBV27 and TRBJ2-5, with D perhaps matching TRBD2 (5 bases). The germline gives CDR1 MNHEY, CDR2 SMNVEV (reference sequence). V dropped 8 bases and J dropped 5 bases, with 9 bases sitting between them. The CDR3 loop spans 11 amino acids. The CDR3 nucleotides read TGTGCCAGCTCCAGAGGGGAGACCCAGTACTTC. This sequence encodes CASSRGETQYF.

The rearrangement links TRBV30 to TRBJ2-1, with TRBD1 as a possible D gene (7 bases). V gave up 5 bases and J gave up 6 bases, with 11 bases separating them. The CDR3 extends over 12 amino acids. Germline V gene lookup returns CDR1 GTSNPN and CDR2 SVGIG (reference sequence). DNA for the CDR3: TGTGCCTGGGCGGGACAGATCAATGAGCAGTTCTTC. The encoded protein is CAWAGQINEQFF.

This clone was seen only a few times. The chain couples TRBV12-5 to TRBJ1-1; D is unresolved. With 6 bases removed from V and 2 bases from J, the gap between germline ends came to 7 bases. CDR3 length: 12 amino acids. The V gene's germline CDR1 is LGHNT and CDR2 FRNRAP. The CDR3 loop reads CASGWHNTEAFF. Written as DNA, the CDR3 is TGTGCTAGTGGGTGGCATAACACTGAAGCTTTCTTT.

The rearrangement links TRBV6-2 or TRBV6-3 to TRBJ2-1; the match to TRBD1 covers 7 bases. The CDR3 sequence is 13 residues long. CDR1 and CDR2 (germline): MNHEY, SVGEGT. J lost 7 bases, V lost 6 bases, and 6 bases had no gene match. The CDR3 sequence is CASSPQGTNEQFF. CDR3 coding DNA: TGTGCCAGCAGCCCACAGGGGACGAATGAGCAGTTCTTC.

The chain is built from TRBV7-9 and TRBJ1-1; D is perhaps TRBD1 (5 bases). Germline-derived CDR1 and CDR2 are SEHNR and FQNEAQ (reference sequence). V gave up 6 bases and J gave up 6 bases, with 20 bases separating them. The CDR3 loop spans 15 amino acids. The CDR3 region has the DNA TGTGCCAGCAGTAACAGGTTAGGGGCTAAACCTGAAGCTTTCTTT. This gives the protein CASSNRLGAKPEAFF. The variable domain in full, completed from reference TRBV7-9 and TRBJ1-1, reads DTGVSQNPRHKITKRGQNVTFRCDPISEHNRLYWYRQTLGQGPEFLTYFQNEAQLEKSRLLSDRFSAERPKGSFSTLEIQRTEQGDSAMYLCASSNRLGAKPEAFFGQGTRLTVV.

The gene calls are TRBV25-1 and TRBJ1-6, with a possible D match to TRBD1 (6 bases). Germline lookup yields CDR1 MGHDK and CDR2 SYGVNS. The V end was cut by 6 bases, the J end by 9 bases, with 12 bases between. This CDR3 contains 13 residues. The CDR3 DNA follows: TGTGCCAGCAGGACGACGGACAGTTCACCCCTCCACTTT. It specifies CASRTTDSSPLHF.

V gene TRBV5-1 combines with J gene TRBJ2-5, with 8 nucleotides matching TRBD1. The CDR3 is 15 amino acids. Germline trimming cut 0 bases from V and 5 bases from J; bases unmatched to any gene: 6. From germline, CDR1 is SGHRS and CDR2 YFSETQ. CDR3 sequence reads: CASSLEGRGHETQYF. CDR3 nucleotides: TGCGCCAGCAGCTTGGAGGGCAGGGGGCACGAGACCCAGTACTTC.

The V gene is TRBV6-5, the J gene TRBJ1-2; D is possibly TRBD1 (5 bases). The germline V gene encodes CDR1 MNHEY and CDR2 SVGAGI. The CDR3 covers 13 residues. V shed 7 bases and J shed 4 bases, with 13 bases lying between them. The CDR3 protein is CASKRQTAYGYTF. The CDR3 DNA follows: TGTGCCAGCAAAAGACAGACCGCCTATGGCTACACCTTC.

The chain has TRBV30 and TRBJ1-2; D might be TRBD1 (5 bases). Germline CDR1 GTSNPN, CDR2 SVGIG (reference sequence). The ends were cut back, 0 bases at V and 8 bases at J, with 16 bases in the middle. This CDR3 region has 14 residues. The CDR3 sequence: CAWSVALSRGGYTF. CDR3 in DNA: TGTGCCTGGAGTGTAGCACTCTCAAGGGGAGGCTACACCTTC.

This chain joins TRBV15 and TRBJ2-6, with D unresolved. V was shortened by 3 bases and J by 4 bases, with 10 bases between the two germline ends. This CDR3 comprises 15 residues. Germline V gene data show CDR1 as LNHNV and CDR2 as YYDKDF (reference sequence). The CDR3 protein is CATSSNSGGANVLTF. In nucleotides, the CDR3 is TGTGCCACCAGCAGCAATTCAGGAGGGGCCAACGTCCTGACTTTC.